This TCR beta chain stems from a study of blood T cell repertoires in COVID-19. The CDR3 sequence is 15 residues long. Germline CDR1 MDHEN, CDR2 SYDVKM. Deletions cut 8 bases from V and 0 bases from J, with 16 bases between. Produced via immunoSEQ multiplex PCR; TCRdb's table is partial and in-frame only. The sample lists 400,000 to 500,000 clones; more than 70% were seen once. Sequences were obtained from PBMCs or T cells enriched from blood (not recorded which). The sequence was obtained from a woman younger than 30 who had been exposed to COVID-19. J is TRBJ1-1 and V is TRBV28, with a possible D match to TRBD1 (6 bases). CDR3 loop: CASATGGGMNTEAFF. The CDR3 nucleotides are TGTGCCAGCGCGACTGGGGGCGGCATGAACACTGAAGCTTTCTTT.